What follows are 2 T cell receptor beta chains derived from one specimen sequenced in a study of blood T cell repertoires in COVID-19. Some clones are missing from TCRdb's copy, which holds only in-frame ones; the method was immunoSEQ multiplex PCR. The table lists under 200,000 clones, 75% to 90% of them singletons. The sequencing sample was made of peripheral blood. These receptors were obtained from a woman in her sixties or seventies with acute or convalescent COVID-19.

In this sample, this clone turned up a few times. The chain joins TRBV4-3 to TRBJ1-1; D remains unclear. This CDR3 region has 14 residues. The germline V gene has CDR1 LGHNA and CDR2 YSLEER. The V end lost 0 bases, the J end lost 1 base, and 6 bases lay between the germline ends. The CDR3 nucleotides read TGCGCCAGCAGCCAAGATAGAAGGAACACTGAAGCTTTCTTT. It is translated as CASSQDRRNTEAFF.

V is TRBV27 and J is TRBJ1-2; possibly TRBD1 for D (6 bases). In germline, CDR1 is MNHEY, CDR2 SMNVEV (reference sequence). V was trimmed by 5 bases and J by 4 bases, leaving 14 bases between them. The CDR3 length is 14 residues. CDR3 bases: TGTGCCAGCAGTATTCGACAGGAGCGCTATGGCTACACCTTC. This codes for CASSIRQERYGYTF.